This TCR beta chain was identified during a study of T cell responses to AZD1222 COVID-19 vaccine. Regarding this clone: The antigen remains undetermined.

General observations from the study: Reportedly, nearly half of unique spike TCRs recognized epitopes outside B.1.351/B.1.1.7 mutations. Baseline serology detected seropositivity in only a handful of AZD1222 recipients.

Here immunoSEQ multiplex PCR was the method, and the copy in TCRdb shows in-frame clones only, minus some. The sample consists of 150,000 or so clones, about nine tenths of them appearing once. This CDR3 is built from 14 residues. V shed 5 bases and J shed 6 bases, with 14 bases lying between them. Germline V lookup: CDR1 MNHEY, CDR2 SMNVEV (reference sequence). This chain links TRBV27 with TRBJ1-5; D remains unclear. The sequencing here drew on peripheral blood, taken 28 days after the second AZD1222 dose. This receptor was identified in an adult who received the AZD1222 COVID-19 vaccine. CDR3 amino acids: CASSPRRIGQPQHF. DNA for the CDR3: TGTGCCAGCAGTCCAAGGCGTATAGGTCAGCCCCAGCATTTT.